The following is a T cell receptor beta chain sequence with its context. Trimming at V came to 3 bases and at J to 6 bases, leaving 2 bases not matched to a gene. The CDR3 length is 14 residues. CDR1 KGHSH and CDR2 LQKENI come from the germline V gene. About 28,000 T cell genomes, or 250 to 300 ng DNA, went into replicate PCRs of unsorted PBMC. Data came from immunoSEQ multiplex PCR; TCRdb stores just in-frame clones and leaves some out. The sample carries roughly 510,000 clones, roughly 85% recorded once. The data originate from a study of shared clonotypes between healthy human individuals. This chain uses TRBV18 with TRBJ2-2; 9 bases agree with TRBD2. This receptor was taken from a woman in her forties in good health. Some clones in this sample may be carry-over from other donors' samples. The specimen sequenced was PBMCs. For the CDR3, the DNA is TGTGCCAGCTCACCGGCTAGCGGGGCCGGGGAGCTGTTTTTT. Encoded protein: CASSPASGAGELFF.